This T cell receptor (beta chain) was recovered during a study of CD8 T cells in Susac syndrome. CD8+ and CD4+ T cells taken from blood had their TCR beta sequenced. The multiple sclerosis control group consisted of treatment-naive patients whose relapsing-remitting disease, which was either stable or active, fulfilled revised McDonald criteria. The CD8+ and CD4+ T cells were isolated magnetically using a negative isolation approach, whereas the TEMRA cells were enriched by FACS. RNA in amounts of about 0.5 to 1 ug was reverse transcribed with random hexamers. TCR beta CDR3 was amplified by immunoSEQ multiplex PCR. This amplification extended across 54 Vbeta and 13 Jbeta segments. MiXCR was run by TCRdb on the immunoSEQ multiplex PCR reads, yielding one entry per CDR3 protein. The data show 100,000 to 150,000 distinct CDR3 sequences, over 85% seen once. The germline V gene has CDR1 SGHRS and CDR2 YFSETQ. CDR3 size: 12 residues. V gave up 6 bases and J gave up 3 bases, with 6 bases separating them.

The clonotype comes from a human donor with multiple sclerosis. The chain employs TRBV5-1 and TRBJ2-2; D is ambiguous. Material: CD8+ T cells from PBMCs. The CDR3 coding sequence is TGCGCCAGCAAGGGTGACACCGGGGAGCTGTTTTTT. Protein sequence: CASKGDTGELFF. The complete variable domain, with remaining parts taken from reference TRBV5-1 and TRBJ2-2, reads KAGVTQTPRYLIKTRGQQVTLSCSPISGHRSVSWYQQTPGQGLQFLFEYFSETQRNKGNFPGRFSGRQFSNSRSEMNVSTLELGDSALYLCASKGDTGELFFGEGSRLTVL.